This T cell receptor (beta chain) appears in the sequencing data of a study of shared clonotypes between healthy human individuals. Points from the study as a whole: The diversity represented, both genetic and in exposure history, was limited by few donors. Researchers found naive subsets generally carried larger estimated richness than memory subsets. Sampling covered blood only; tissue repertoires likely differ.

CD45RO negativity and positive selection for CCR7 defined naive CD8 cells, a population that excluded terminally differentiated effector memory CD45RA+ cells. Caucasian adults residing in Nashville, Tennessee made up all the donors. Here immunoSEQ multiplex PCR was the method, and the copy in TCRdb shows in-frame clones only, minus some. The profile shows approximately 720,000 clones, 92% of them singletons. Points on this clone: Antigen: not known.

The germline CDR1 and CDR2 sequences are MNHNY and SVGAGI (reference sequence). The V and J ends lost 4 bases and 6 bases respectively, with 17 bases between them. The CDR3 covers 15 residues. The rearrangement joins TRBV6-6 to TRBJ2-3; D is undetermined. This receptor was taken from a man aged 25-45 years in good health. The material sequenced was naive CD8+ T cells sorted from blood. The CDR3 DNA reads TGTGCCAGCAGTTTGACCGGGCATGCCGGTGATACGCAGTATTTT. Protein sequence: CASSLTGHAGDTQYF.